A selection of T cell receptor beta chains follows, all from one sample in a study of blood T cell repertoires in COVID-19. Libraries were prepared by immunoSEQ multiplex PCR; TCRdb keeps only in-frame clonotypes and omits some of them. The table includes under 95,000 clones, about 90% detected once. Sequencing used peripheral blood. Receptor source: a man aged 80 or over in a cohort sampled during active COVID-19. CDR3s include the opening cysteine and the closing phenylalanine or tryptophan. The D gene is left open where the match is weak. Clone size, where shown, is once, few, many, or a class for clones that have expanded.

clone_size d_call j_call v_call cdr3_length cdr3_nt cdr3_aa
once TRBD1 TRBJ1-2 TRBV7-2 13 TGTGCCAGCAGCTTAGACAGGGGGCTCGGCTACACCTTC CASSLDRGLGYTF
. . TRBJ2-3 TRBV6-4 12 TGTGCCAGCAGTGACTCTAAAGATACGCAGTATTTT CASSDSKDTQYF
once . TRBJ1-1 TRBV7-2 13 TGTGCCAGCCGGACCGGGGGTAACACTGAAGCTTTCTTT CASRTGGNTEAFF
. TRBD1 TRBJ2-1 TRBV18 15 TGTGCCAGCTCCCAGGACAGGGGGCGTTGGAATGAGCAGTTCTTC CASSQDRGRWNEQFF
. TRBD1 TRBJ2-4 TRBV18 16 TGTGCCAGCTCACCTCCGGGACAGGGGCCCAAAAACATTCAGTACTTC CASSPPGQGPKNIQYF
. . TRBJ1-6 TRBV5-4 16 TGTGCCAGCAGCCCGGCTGGGCAGGATAATAATTCACCCCTCCACTTT CASSPAGQDNNSPLHF
. TRBD1 TRBJ2-5 TRBV6-5 14 TGTGCCAGCAGTTCCCGGACAGGGCCCCTGGGCCAGTACTTC CASSSRTGPLGQYF
. . TRBJ1-2 TRBV29-1 14 TGCAGCGCCGGGGGTTGGGGGACTAACTATGGCTACACCTTC CSAGGWGTNYGYTF
. TRBD1 TRBJ1-5 TRBV18 14 TGTGCCAGCTCAGCTTGGACAGGGGGGCAGCCCCAGCATTTT CASSAWTGGQPQHF
. TRBD1 TRBJ2-1 TRBV6-2/TRBV6-3 15 TGTGCCAGCAGTTTATGGGCAGGGGGTTCGTATGAGCAGTTCTTC CASSLWAGGSYEQFF
. . TRBJ1-3 TRBV28 13 TGTGCCAGCTACTGGAGCTCTGGAAACACCATATATTTT CASYWSSGNTIYF
. TRBD1 TRBJ1-1 TRBV2 14 TGTGCCAGCAGCCTGACAGGGGACACAGGTGAAGCTTTCTTT CASSLTGDTGEAFF
. TRBD1 TRBJ2-1 TRBV7-3 14 TGTGCCAGCAGCTTAACTCCAGGGGGCAATGAGCAGTTCTTC CASSLTPGGNEQFF
. TRBD2 TRBJ2-3 TRBV19 15 TGTGCCAGTAGTATTTCTCTAGCGGGGACTGATACGCAGTATTTT CASSISLAGTDTQYF
. . TRBJ2-5 TRBV5-6 14 TGTGCCAGCAGCGTCCGGGAAATTCAAGAGACCCAGTACTTC CASSVREIQETQYF
. . TRBJ2-6 TRBV10-3 15 TGTGCCATCAGTGTCAGAGTAGCAGGGGCCAACGTCCTGACTTTC CAISVRVAGANVLTF
once . TRBJ2-5 TRBV3-1/TRBV3-2 13 TGTGCCAGCAGACCTCTTACGGGGGAGACCCAGTACTTC CASRPLTGETQYF
. . TRBJ1-1 TRBV19 14 TGTGCCAGTACCCAGTTTCAAATGAACACTGAAGCTTTCTTT CASTQFQMNTEAFF
once . TRBJ2-3 TRBV6-5 12 TGTGCCAGCAGCACTTTCACAGATACGCAGTATTTT CASSTFTDTQYF
. TRBD1 TRBJ1-5 TRBV7-6 15 TGTGCCAGCAGCTTTATGGACAGGGTCCATCAGCCCCAGCATTTT CASSFMDRVHQPQHF
few . TRBJ2-3 TRBV4-1 14 TGCGCCAGCAGCCGACCTAGTAGCACAGATACGCAGTATTTT CASSRPSSTDTQYF
. . TRBJ2-7 TRBV6-5 12 TGTGCCAGCACTCAGGGGAAGTACGAGCAGTACTTC CASTQGKYEQYF
. TRBD1 TRBJ2-1 TRBV9 15 TGTGCCAGCAGCGTAGTTGGACAGGGTTACAATGAGCAGTTCTTC CASSVVGQGYNEQFF
. . TRBJ2-5 TRBV7-9 15 TGTGCCAGCAGCGCCTCGGACAGACTCCAGGAGACCCAGTACTTC CASSASDRLQETQYF
. . TRBJ2-4 TRBV19 15 TGTGCCAGTAGTATAGTAACGGCGGGCAAAAACATTCAGTACTTC CASSIVTAGKNIQYF
. . TRBJ1-1 TRBV10-3 13 TGTGCCATCAGTGGGACTGGAAACACTGAAGCTTTCTTT CAISGTGNTEAFF
once TRBD1 TRBJ1-2 TRBV28 17 TGTGCCAGCAGGCCGACAGGGGGCGAATCGCCGATCTATGGCTACACCTTC CASRPTGGESPIYGYTF
once . TRBJ1-5 TRBV5-5 13 TGTGCCAGCAGCTTGTTAAGCAATCAGCCCCAGCATTTT CASSLLSNQPQHF
few TRBD1 TRBJ1-2 TRBV10-3 16 TGTGCCATCACCTTGGACAGGGGGCGGGAGGACTATGGCTACACCTTC CAITLDRGREDYGYTF
. TRBD2 TRBJ2-5 TRBV10-3 15 TGTGCCATCAGGGGGACTAGCGGGACCCAAGAGACCCAGTACTTC CAIRGTSGTQETQYF
. . TRBJ2-7 TRBV6-2/TRBV6-3 13 TGTGCCAGCAGTGATAGTCCCACCTACGAGCAGTACTTC CASSDSPTYEQYF
few . TRBJ1-2 TRBV19 15 TGTGCCAGTAGTATAAGCACGAGCCCAAACTATGGCTACACCTTC CASSISTSPNYGYTF
once . TRBJ1-2 TRBV7-9 13 TGTGCCAGCAGCGCAGGGAGGGGCGAGGGCTACACCTTC CASSAGRGEGYTF
. . TRBJ1-1 TRBV10-3 13 TGTGCCATCAGTGAGGACAGGAACACTGAAGCTTTCTTT CAISEDRNTEAFF
few . TRBJ1-5 TRBV24-1 14 TGTGCCAGCACCAGGGGAATGGGCAATCAGCCCCAGCATTTT CASTRGMGNQPQHF
. TRBD1 TRBJ1-2 TRBV7-9 16 TGTGCCAGCAGCTTACCACCCAGCTGGACAGGAAATGGCTACACCTTC CASSLPPSWTGNGYTF